These 31 T cell receptor beta chains originate from one sample sequenced in a study of post-analysis software for immune sequencing data. Presence of unique molecular identifiers characterized the TCR beta cDNA libraries. TCRdb fed the PCR reads into MiXCR, producing one record per CDR3 protein. The data hold about 190,000 distinct CDR3 sequences, with roughly 30% observed a single time. Study-level results: Controls showed lower frequencies than patients for five TRBV segments, and TRBV5-6, TRBV5-1 and TRBV20-1 were among these.

The antigens for these receptors are not known. Sample: blood. The receptors stem from a girl aged 2-17 years with multiple sclerosis.

This clonotype was seen a handful of times. The chain recombines TRBV2 with TRBJ1-2, with 10 bases aligning to TRBD1. With V trimmed by 8 bases and J by 2 bases, 5 bases remained unmatched. Germline values: CDR1 SNHLY, CDR2 FYNNEI. CDR3 length: 14 residues. The CDR3 DNA reads as TGTGCCAGCTCGGGGACAGGGGCCAACTATGGCTACACCTTC. It encodes CASSGTGANYGYTF.

The chain couples TRBV3-1 to TRBJ2-1, with 13 bases matching TRBD2. CDR1 LGHDT and CDR2 YNNKEL come from the germline V gene (reference sequence). V trimming: 5 bases; J trimming: 3 bases; junction bases outside the gene matches: 7. This CDR3 is built from 17 residues. The CDR3 region has the DNA TGTGCCAGCAGCGAGACTAGCGGGGGGCCGTTCTACAATGAGCAGTTCTTC. Amino acids: CASSETSGGPFYNEQFF.

At least ten counts were recorded for this clonotype. The chain employs TRBV10-2 and TRBJ2-7; 8 bases agree with TRBD1. Per germline, CDR1 WSHSY and CDR2 SAAADI. V was pared by 5 bases and J by 3 bases, with 9 bases of the junction left unmatched. CDR3 length equals 15 residues. The CDR3 region is CASSPLRDRYYEQYF. In DNA form, the CDR3 reads TGCGCCAGCAGTCCTTTACGGGACAGGTACTACGAGCAGTACTTC.

This clonotype has more than one count but fewer than ten. The chain has TRBV15 and TRBJ2-7; D could derive from TRBD1 or TRBD2 (5 bases each). Matching the DNA end better, TRBJ2-5 makes the J call doubtful. The CDR3 runs to 20 residues. Germline CDR1 LNHNV, CDR2 YYDKDF (reference sequence). In DNA form, the CDR3 reads TGTGCCACCAGCAGAGATCGCCCATTTTCCGTAACCGGGGCCTGGGGGACCCAGTACTTC. Translated, it gives CATSRDRPFSVTGAWGTQYF.

As for this clonotype: A much larger clone differs by one base, so this may be a read error. The V gene is TRBV12-3 or TRBV12-4, the J gene TRBJ2-7; TRBD1 might be the D (5 bases). The CDR3 spans 17 residues. CDR3 DNA: TGTACCAGCAGTCCCCTCCCTCTTGACAGTTCCTCCTACGAGCAGTACTTC. This translates into CTSSPLPLDSSSYEQYF.

This clonotype was seen ten or more times. The chain combines TRBV29-1 with TRBJ1-1; D not certain. Germline CDR1 is SQVTM and CDR2 is ANQGSEA. The CDR3 runs to 12 residues. V was cut by 6 bases and J by 4 bases, with 12 bases left in between. The CDR3 protein is CSVSRSPTEAFF. The CDR3 DNA is TGCAGCGTCTCCAGAAGTCCCACTGAAGCTTTCTTT.

As concerns this clonotype: This may be a read error: a much more frequent sequence differs by one nucleotide. The chain links TRBV28 to TRBJ2-7; D may be TRBD2 (7 bases). Germline V gives CDR1 MDHEN, CDR2 SYDVKM. The CDR3 is 15 residues long. V lost 9 bases, J lost 3 bases, and 21 bases lay in between. CDR3 bases: TGTGCCAGAACCTCCGGCGGGGGCAATATCTACGAGCAGTACTTC. Its protein is CARTSGGGNIYEQYF.

This clonotype showed up many times. The genes are TRBV5-1 and TRBJ1-2; D might be TRBD1 (5 bases). This CDR3 has 12 residues. Trimming took off 6 bases at V and 4 bases at J, with 10 bases between the two ends. CDR1 and CDR2 from the germline V gene are SGHRS and YFSETQ. CDR3 coding DNA: TGCGCCAGCACGGGGGGTGGCTATGGCTACACCTTC. Its protein is CASTGGGYGYTF.

V is TRBV5-1 and J is TRBJ2-2; a possible D gene is TRBD2 (5 bases). Per germline, CDR1 SGHRS and CDR2 YFSETQ. Trimming took 4 bases from V and 6 from J, leaving 13 bases between them. This CDR3 has 14 residues. CDR3 coding DNA: TGCGCCAGCAGCCCGGGATTCCGACCCGGGGAGCTGTTTTTT. This sequence encodes CASSPGFRPGELFF. The full variable domain, with the rest looked up from reference TRBV5-1 and TRBJ2-2, is KAGVTQTPRYLIKTRGQQVTLSCSPISGHRSVSWYQQTPGQGLQFLFEYFSETQRNKGNFPGRFSGRQFSNSRSEMNVSTLELGDSALYLCASSPGFRPGELFFGEGSRLTVL.

The chain has TRBV5-4 and TRBJ2-6; no clear D. Germline V gene data show CDR1 as SGHNT and CDR2 as YYREEE (reference sequence). CDR3 length: 15 amino acids. V was shortened by 3 bases and J by 1 base, with 8 bases between the two germline ends. In DNA, the CDR3 is TGTGCCAGCAGCTCCAAGGCATCTGGGGCCAACGTCCTGACTTTC. Its translation: CASSSKASGANVLTF.

Of note for this clonotype: A much larger clone lies one base from this, so it may be a read error. The chain uses TRBV7-2 and TRBJ2-3, with unresolved D. Germline V gene sequence: CDR1 SGHTA, CDR2 FQGNSA. The CDR3 sequence is 13 residues long. CDR3 nucleotide sequence: TGTGTCAGCAGCTTAGAGAACACAGATACGCAGTATTTT. Translation gives CVSSLENTDTQYF. The full variable domain, rest sourced from reference TRBV7-2 and TRBJ2-3, is GAGVSQSPSNKVTEKGKDVELRCDPISGHTALYWYRQSLGQGLEFLIYFQGNSAPDKSGLPSDRFSAERTGGSVSTLTIQRTQQEDSAVYLCVSSLENTDTQYFGPGTRLTVL.

The chain has TRBV7-2 and TRBJ1-1; TRBD1 aligns across 7 bases. The V and J ends lost 3 bases and 4 bases, in that order; junction bases with no gene match: 11. This CDR3 is built from 16 residues. The germline gives CDR1 SGHTA, CDR2 FQGNSA. CDR3 amino acids: CASSFYRTGKGTEAFF. As DNA, the CDR3 is TGTGCCAGCAGCTTCTATCGGACAGGAAAGGGCACTGAAGCTTTCTTT.

The V gene is TRBV2, the J gene TRBJ2-1; 8 bases map to TRBD2. V lost 7 bases and J lost 3; bases outside the gene matches: 5. Germline assignment: CDR1 SNHLY and CDR2 FYNNEI. The CDR3 spans 14 residues. In nucleotides, the CDR3 is TGTGCCAGCATAGGAACTAGCGGCTACAATGAGCAGTTCTTC. It yields the protein CASIGTSGYNEQFF. Together with reference TRBV2 and TRBJ2-1, the CDR3 gives the full variable domain: EPEVTQTPSHQVTQMGQEVILRCVPISNHLYFYWYRQILGQKVEFLVSFYNNEISEKSEIFDDQFSVERPDGSNFTLKIRSTKLEDSAMYFCASIGTSGYNEQFFGPGTRLTVL.

This clonotype was recorded at least ten times. The chain combines TRBV12-3 or TRBV12-4 with TRBJ2-4; TRBD1 might be the D (5 bases). V shed 1 base and J shed 2 bases, with 9 bases lying between them. This CDR3 comprises 15 residues. The CDR3, as DNA: TGTGCCAGCAGTTTAGAGGGGTTGACCAAAAACATTCAGTACTTC. Residues: CASSLEGLTKNIQYF.

The sample holds many counts of this clonotype. The chain uses TRBV4-1 and TRBJ2-1; 10 nucleotides match TRBD2. Trimming at V came to 0 bases and at J to 5 bases, leaving 10 bases not matched to a gene. CDR1 and CDR2 from the germline V gene are MGHRA and YSYEKL. There are 18 residues in the CDR3. CDR3 sequence reads: CASSQDLPGTSVHNEQFF. CDR3 nucleotide sequence: TGCGCCAGCAGCCAAGACCTTCCCGGGACTAGCGTCCACAATGAGCAGTTCTTC.

This clonotype occurred many times. J is TRBJ2-7 and V is TRBV2; D not certain. Trimming pared 0 bases from V and 2 bases from J, leaving 14 bases between. Germline loops: CDR1 SNHLY, CDR2 FYNNEI. The CDR3 totals 16 residues. The CDR3 spells CASSEASGTSPYEQYF. The CDR3 DNA reads TGTGCCAGCAGTGAAGCGTCCGGAACCTCTCCCTACGAGCAGTACTTC.

The chain carries TRBV10-3 and TRBJ1-4; TRBD1 might be the D (6 bases). Germline values: CDR1 ENHRY, CDR2 SYGVKD. The CDR3 length is 12 residues. Trimming removed 4 bases from V and 7 bases from J, with 7 bases in between. CDR3: CAISVDSEKLFF. Written as DNA, the CDR3 is TGTGCCATCAGTGTGGACAGTGAAAAACTGTTTTTT.

To note about this clonotype: The junction differs from germline at one of its ends, possibly a read error. The chain recombines TRBV7-2 with TRBJ2-5; D might be TRBD2 (5 bases). The CDR3 runs to 15 residues. Germline values: CDR1 SGHTA, CDR2 FQGNSA. CDR3 region: CASSSNILRRETRYF. CDR3 DNA sequence: TGTGCCAGCAGCTCAAACATCCTAAGAAGGGAGACCCGGTACTTC.

Only a few counts were recorded for this clonotype. This chain uses TRBV6-1 with TRBJ1-5; D is unresolved. The CDR3 has 13 amino acids. V lost 5 bases to trimming and J lost 7 bases, with 12 bases between them. CDR1 and CDR2 from the germline V gene are MNHNS and SASEGT. Here the CDR3 reads CASSPAGGQPQHF. CDR3 sequence (DNA): TGTGCCAGCAGTCCAGCGGGCGGGCAGCCCCAGCATTTT.

This clonotype was picked up many times. The rearrangement joins TRBV28 to TRBJ1-4; 12 nucleotides align to TRBD1. The CDR3 runs 17 residues. The germline CDR1 and CDR2 sequences are MDHEN and SYDVKM. The V and J ends lost 7 bases and 0 bases, in that order; junction bases with no gene match: 6. The CDR3 DNA reads TGTGCCAGCACCCCGGGACAGGGGGCTGCAACTAATGAAAAACTGTTTTTT. It codes for CASTPGQGAATNEKLFF.

This clonotype was found a few times. The chain is built from TRBV6-1 and TRBJ1-1; tentative D call: TRBD1 (5 bases). The CDR3 contains 17 residues. Between the trimmed V and J ends, which lost 6 bases and 2 bases, there was a span of 22 bases. Germline-derived CDR1 and CDR2 are MNHNS and SASEGT. The CDR3: CASSLGPPGDDNTEAFF. The CDR3, as DNA: TGTGCCAGCAGCCTGGGGCCCCCGGGGGACGATAACACTGAAGCTTTCTTT.

As concerns this clonotype: This may come from a read error, since a much larger clone is one base off. CDR3 protein: CASSQGKYDQYF. The CDR3 DNA sequence: TGTGCCAGCAGCCAAGGGAAATACGATCAGTACTTC. V is TRBV14 and J is TRBJ2-5; no definite D call. Trimming shortened V by 1 base and J by 11 bases, and 11 bases separated the two germline ends. Looked up from germline, CDR1 is SGHDN and CDR2 is FVKESK. The CDR3 is 12 residues long.

This sequence joins TRBV9 and TRBJ2-2; D is possibly TRBD1 (5 bases). CDR1 and CDR2 from the germline V gene are SGDLS and YYNGEE. The CDR3 has 12 residues. V shed 5 bases and J shed 6 bases, with 8 bases lying between them. The CDR3, as DNA: TGTGCCAGCAGGCTAGGGGCCGGGGAGCTGTTTTTT. The encoded protein is CASRLGAGELFF. The variable domain in full, completed from reference TRBV9 and TRBJ2-2, reads DSGVTQTPKHLITATGQRVTLRCSPRSGDLSVYWYQQSLDQGLQFLIQYYNGEERAKGNILERFSAQQFPDLHSELNLSSLELGDSALYFCASRLGAGELFFGEGSRLTVL.

Concerning this clonotype itself: Since a much larger clone is just one base distant, this may be a read error. The chain combines TRBV10-2 with TRBJ2-5, with 8 bases lining up with TRBD2. The CDR3 is 15 residues long. V dropped 6 bases and J dropped 11; count of bases not matched to a gene: 17. Germline values: CDR1 WSHSY, CDR2 SAAADI. CDR3 in DNA: TGCGCCAGCAGAGGAGCGGGGGAGTTTTACAATGAGCAGTACTTC. Its translation: CASRGAGEFYNEQYF.

Turning to this clonotype: Relative to the germline gene, one junction end is altered; a read error may explain this. The chain combines TRBV5-1 with TRBJ2-1; 15 bases align to TRBD2. The CDR3 sequence is 18 residues long. Per germline, CDR1 SGHRS and CDR2 YFSETQ. CDR3 bases: TGCGCCGGCAGCCACCCCGGGACTAGCGGGGGGACCTACAATGAGCAGTTCTTC. Protein product: CAGSHPGTSGGTYNEQFF.

This clonotype was seen a few times. The chain couples TRBV24-1 to TRBJ2-5, with 12 bases matching TRBD1. Trimming took 4 bases from V and 5 from J; bases not matched to a gene: 7. From germline, CDR1 is KGHDR and CDR2 SFDVKD. The CDR3 length is 16 residues. The CDR3 sequence: CATSEVGQGAGETQYF. CDR3 nucleotide sequence: TGTGCCACCAGTGAAGTGGGACAGGGGGCGGGGGAGACCCAGTACTTC.

V gene TRBV6-5 combines with J gene TRBJ1-2; D ambiguous. This CDR3 region has 15 residues. Trimming left V 0 bases short and J 3 bases short, with 11 bases between. CDR1 and CDR2 from the germline V gene are MNHEY and SVGAGI. The CDR3 sequence: CASSYSINGHYGYTF. The CDR3 region has the DNA TGTGCCAGCAGTTACTCGATTAATGGTCACTATGGCTACACCTTC.

The V gene is TRBV11-2, the J gene TRBJ2-2, with 10 bases identical to TRBD2. The junction had 3 bases not matched to a gene; V was cut back by 5 bases and J by 3 bases. Per the germline V gene, CDR1 is SGHAT and CDR2 is FQNNGV. The CDR3 is 15 amino acids. CDR3 sequence reads: CASSKRGGHTGELFF. DNA for the CDR3: TGTGCCAGCAGCAAGCGGGGGGGACACACCGGGGAGCTGTTTTTT.

The chain carries TRBV29-1 and TRBJ2-4; 7 bases align to TRBD1. The DNA end lines up better with TRBJ2-5; the J call may be wrong. Germline CDR1 SQVTM, CDR2 ANQGSEA. This CDR3 is 13 amino acids long. CDR3 nucleotide sequence: TGCAGCGTTGAGACAGGGACGGAGGAGACCCAGTACTTC. It translates to CSVETGTEETQYF.

In its sample, this clonotype was seen once. This sequence joins TRBV7-9 and TRBJ1-3; D possibly corresponds to TRBD1 (5 bases). Trimming pared 4 bases from V and 1 base from J, leaving 11 bases between. CDR1 is SEHNR and CDR2 is FQNEAQ in the germline V gene (reference sequence). This CDR3 has 15 residues. DNA for the CDR3: TGTGCCAGCAGCTCAATGGGACCGTCTGGAAACACCATATATTTT. Translation gives CASSSMGPSGNTIYF. The whole variable domain, remainder taken from reference TRBV7-9 and TRBJ1-3, is DTGVSQNPRHKITKRGQNVTFRCDPISEHNRLYWYRQTLGQGPEFLTYFQNEAQLEKSRLLSDRFSAERPKGSFSTLEIQRTEQGDSAMYLCASSSMGPSGNTIYFGEGSWLTVV.

As for this clonotype: Being one base from a much bigger clone, this may be a read error. The V call is TRBV20-1, the J call TRBJ2-5; 10 positions agree with TRBD1. CDR1 is DFQATT and CDR2 is SNEGSKA in the germline V gene (reference sequence). The junction had 15 bases not matched to a gene; V was cut back by 6 bases and J by 11 bases. The CDR3 length is 14 residues. The CDR3 DNA is TGCAGTGCCGCCCGACAGGGGGCCAGGGACAAGCAGTACTTC. This encodes CSAARQGARDKQYF.